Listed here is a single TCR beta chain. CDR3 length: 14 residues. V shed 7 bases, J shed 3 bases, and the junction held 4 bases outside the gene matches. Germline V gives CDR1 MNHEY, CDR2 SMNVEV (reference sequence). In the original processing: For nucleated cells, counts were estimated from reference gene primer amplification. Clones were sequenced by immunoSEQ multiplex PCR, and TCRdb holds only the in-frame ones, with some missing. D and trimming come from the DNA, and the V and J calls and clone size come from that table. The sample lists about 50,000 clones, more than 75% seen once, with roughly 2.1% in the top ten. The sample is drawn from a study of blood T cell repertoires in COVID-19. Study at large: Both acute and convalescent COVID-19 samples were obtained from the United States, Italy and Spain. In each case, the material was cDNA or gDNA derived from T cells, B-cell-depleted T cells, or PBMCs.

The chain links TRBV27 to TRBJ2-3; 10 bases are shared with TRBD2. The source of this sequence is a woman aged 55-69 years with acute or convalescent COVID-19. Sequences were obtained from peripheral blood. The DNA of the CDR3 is TGTGCCAGCACAGCGGGGGGGTTAACAGATACGCAGTATTTT. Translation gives CASTAGGLTDTQYF.